This T cell receptor (beta chain) is drawn from a study of human T cells and chemical hapten exposure. In TCRdb, the RACE reads were re-called with MiXCR into one record per CDR3 protein. The table includes 30,000 to 40,000 distinct CDR3 sequences, over 7.5% detected once. Time point noted: patch test 3, about 24 weeks after DPC sensitization. Treatment noted: therapeutic diphenylcyclopropenone sensitization with weekly scalp DPC. Unseparated into fractions, whole blood served as the source from which total RNA was extracted. The CDR3 consists of 11 residues. Trimming cost V 3 bases and J 12 bases, with 10 bases left between them. CDR1 is KGHDR, CDR2 SFDVKD, per germline.

The sequencing used whole blood, collected in connection with sensitization to the hapten diphenylcyclopropenone (DPC). This TCR came from a man over 45 with alopecia areata. Some clones in this sample may be carry-over from other donors' samples. This chain connects TRBV24-1 to TRBJ1-1, with D uncertain. This CDR3 is CATSDRVFTFF. For the CDR3, the DNA is TGTGCCACCAGTGATCGGGTCTTTACTTTCTTT.